This T cell receptor (beta chain) originates from a study of identifying expanded T cells in peripheral blood (dated by TCRdb to the late 2010s). Turning to the overall study: Technical replicates were generated by sequencing separate aliquots of the same genomic DNA pool, with four replicates compared pairwise. General conclusions and limits of the study: It was expected by the authors that biological variance in healthy repertoires might increase further over much longer intervals, such as months to years. Across all healthy donors, variance in clone template counts between approximately 2-week samples was found to increase significantly with total template count. Approximately 1.2 differentially abundant clones were flagged by the binomial model between technical replicates, whereas about 15 and 18 were flagged over approximately two weeks and four weeks, respectively. Across all healthy-donor time intervals, the beta-binomial model significantly cut both the number of clones called differentially abundant and the false-positive rate.

Between the V and J ends, shortened by 4 bases and 6 bases respectively, the junction contains 19 bases. Taken from the germline V gene, the CDR1 and CDR2 loops are SGHTA and FQGNSA. The CDR3 has 16 amino acids, counting the end cysteine and phenylalanine. This entry keeps only the CDR3 DNA: 48 bases, framed from base 1. No immune events, such as infections, were documented for the healthy donors during the collection period. Healthy-donor blood repertoires served as a training cohort to calibrate time-dependent variance in a beta-binomial model of T-cell clone differential abundance. The training cohort comprised approximately 10 healthy donors, 3 female and 7 male. Donor ages ranged from 29 to 64 years, with an average of 43 years. Whole blood from each healthy donor was obtained from a commercial supplier and was collected at three time points around 13 days apart. Genomic DNA was extracted from unsorted whole blood for immunosequencing.

The immunoSEQ Assay, which relies on bias-controlled multiplex PCR amplification of genomic DNA, was used to profile TCRbeta CDR3 regions. In the authors' own workflow: The absolute abundance of each unique TCRbeta CDR3 region was quantified after sequences were collapsed and filtered. Differential abundance was tested with a binomial (Fisher-equivalent) model and with a beta-binomial model adding time-dependent variance fitted from healthy donors. Clones with fewer than 5 combined templates were removed, and differential abundance was called for clones with a Benjamini-Hochberg FDR below 0.01. The form v = (b*log(k)+a)^2 was used to model beta-binomial variance as a function of total template count across the two samples. TCRdb took over this immuneACCESS table, retaining in-frame rearrangements with V and J assigned. Such tables are incomplete; in checked studies, under half of the missing clones stem from an unresolved V gene, and the remainder is unexplained. V and J calls plus clone size are reproduced from that table; the DNA served to infer D and trimming. The sample table lists tens of thousands of clones, around 84% of them with a count of one. Of the sample, 20% falls within the top ten clones.

This clone was seen only a few times. It lacks a known antigen. Qualities for individual bases were not recorded, and no much larger clone is one base off. The chain is assembled from TRBV7-2 and TRBJ2-1; the D segment could be TRBD2, given 6 matching bases. Input material: blood. This TCR was sampled from a person aged 18 to 70 in good health. The encoded CDR3 is CASSSGAEPSVNEQFF. The DNA sequence reads TGTGCCAGCAGCTCGGGAGCGGAGCCCTCGGTCAATGAGCAGTTCTTC.